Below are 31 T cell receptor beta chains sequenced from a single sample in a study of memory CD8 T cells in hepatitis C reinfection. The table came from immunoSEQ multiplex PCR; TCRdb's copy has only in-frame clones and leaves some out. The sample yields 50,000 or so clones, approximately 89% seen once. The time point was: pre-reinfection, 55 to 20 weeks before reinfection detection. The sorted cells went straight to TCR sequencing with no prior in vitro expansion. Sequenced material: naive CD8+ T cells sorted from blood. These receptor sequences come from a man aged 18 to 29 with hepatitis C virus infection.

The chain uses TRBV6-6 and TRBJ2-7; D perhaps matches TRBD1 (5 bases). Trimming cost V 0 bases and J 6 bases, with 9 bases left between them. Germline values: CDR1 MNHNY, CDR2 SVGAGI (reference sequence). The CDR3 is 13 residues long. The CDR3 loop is CASSYSGQGEQYV. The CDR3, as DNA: TGTGCCAGCAGTTACTCTGGTCAGGGCGAGCAGTACGTC.

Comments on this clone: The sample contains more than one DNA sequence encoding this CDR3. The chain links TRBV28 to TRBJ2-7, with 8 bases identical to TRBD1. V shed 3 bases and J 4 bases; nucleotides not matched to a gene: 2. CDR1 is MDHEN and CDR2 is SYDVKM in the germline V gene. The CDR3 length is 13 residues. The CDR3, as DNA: TGTGCCAGCAGTTTGAGACAGGGGTACGAGCAGTACTTC. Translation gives CASSLRQGYEQYF.

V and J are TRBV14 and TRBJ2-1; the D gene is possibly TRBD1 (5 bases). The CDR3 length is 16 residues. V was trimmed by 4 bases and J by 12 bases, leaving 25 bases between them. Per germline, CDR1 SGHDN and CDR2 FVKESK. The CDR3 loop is CASSRTKSTLSDGQFF. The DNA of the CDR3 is TGTGCCAGCAGCCGGACAAAGTCGACCCTATCGGATGGGCAGTTCTTC.

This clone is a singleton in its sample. The CDR3 protein is CASSELAGGPTGELFF. The CDR3 bases are TGTGCCAGCAGTGAGTTAGCGGGGGGGCCCACCGGGGAGCTGTTTTTT. The V gene is TRBV2, the J gene TRBJ2-2, with 11 positions matching TRBD2. Germline CDR1 is SNHLY and CDR2 is FYNNEI. This CDR3 spans 16 amino acids. With 3 bases clipped from V and 4 bases from J, the junction kept 4 bases outside the gene matches.

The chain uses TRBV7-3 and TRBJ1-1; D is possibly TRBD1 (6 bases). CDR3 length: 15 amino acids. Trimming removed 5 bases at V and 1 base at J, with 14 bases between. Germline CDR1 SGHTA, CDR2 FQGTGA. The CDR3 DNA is TGTGCCAGCAGCCCGACGGCAGGGGCGAACACTGAAGCTTTCTTT. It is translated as CASSPTAGANTEAFF.

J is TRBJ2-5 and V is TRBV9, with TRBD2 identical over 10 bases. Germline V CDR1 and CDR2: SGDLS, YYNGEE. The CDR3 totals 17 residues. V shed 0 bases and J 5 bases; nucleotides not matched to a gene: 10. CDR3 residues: CASSVEGSGGSQETQYF. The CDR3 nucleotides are TGTGCCAGCAGCGTAGAGGGTAGCGGGGGGAGTCAGGAGACCCAGTACTTC.

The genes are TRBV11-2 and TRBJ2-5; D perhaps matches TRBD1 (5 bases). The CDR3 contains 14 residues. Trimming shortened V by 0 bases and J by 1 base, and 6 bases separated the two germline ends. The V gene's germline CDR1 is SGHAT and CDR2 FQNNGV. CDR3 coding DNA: TGTGCCAGCAGCTTAGATGACAGCCAAGAGACCCAGTACTTC. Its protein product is CASSLDDSQETQYF.

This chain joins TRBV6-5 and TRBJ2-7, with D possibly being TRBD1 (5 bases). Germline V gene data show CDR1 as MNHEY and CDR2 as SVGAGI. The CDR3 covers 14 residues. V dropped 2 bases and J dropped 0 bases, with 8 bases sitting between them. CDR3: CASSYGQISYEQYF. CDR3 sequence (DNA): TGTGCCAGCAGTTACGGACAAATCTCCTACGAGCAGTACTTC.

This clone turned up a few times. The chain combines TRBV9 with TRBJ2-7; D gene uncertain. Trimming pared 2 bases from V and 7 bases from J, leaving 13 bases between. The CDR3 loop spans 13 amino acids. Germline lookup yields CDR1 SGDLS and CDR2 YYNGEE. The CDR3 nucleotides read TGTGCCAGCAGCGTTGTCGGGTCTGGAGAGCAGTACTTC. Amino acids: CASSVVGSGEQYF.

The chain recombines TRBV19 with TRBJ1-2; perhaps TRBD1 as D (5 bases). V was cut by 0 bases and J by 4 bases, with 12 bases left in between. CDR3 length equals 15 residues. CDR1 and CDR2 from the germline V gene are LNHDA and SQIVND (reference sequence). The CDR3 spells CASSIDPGEGYGYTF. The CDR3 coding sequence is TGTGCCAGTAGTATAGATCCGGGGGAAGGCTATGGCTACACCTTC. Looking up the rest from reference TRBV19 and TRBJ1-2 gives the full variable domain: DGGITQSPKYLFRKEGQNVTLSCEQNLNHDAMYWYRQDPGQGLRLIYYSQIVNDFQKGDIAEGYSVSREKKESFPLTVTSAQKNPTAFYLCASSIDPGEGYGYTFGSGTRLTVV.

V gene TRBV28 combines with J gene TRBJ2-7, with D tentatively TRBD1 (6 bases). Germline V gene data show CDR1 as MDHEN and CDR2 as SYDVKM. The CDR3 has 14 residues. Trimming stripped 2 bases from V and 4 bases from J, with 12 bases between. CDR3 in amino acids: CASSLRTAQYEQYF. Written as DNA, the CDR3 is TGTGCCAGCAGTTTAAGGACAGCCCAATACGAGCAGTACTTC.

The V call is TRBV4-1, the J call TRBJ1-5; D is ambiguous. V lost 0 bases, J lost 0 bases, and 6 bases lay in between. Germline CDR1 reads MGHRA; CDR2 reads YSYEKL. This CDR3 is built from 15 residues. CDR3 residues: CASSQEAGSNQPQHF. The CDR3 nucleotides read TGCGCCAGCAGCCAAGAGGCAGGTAGCAATCAGCCCCAGCATTTT.

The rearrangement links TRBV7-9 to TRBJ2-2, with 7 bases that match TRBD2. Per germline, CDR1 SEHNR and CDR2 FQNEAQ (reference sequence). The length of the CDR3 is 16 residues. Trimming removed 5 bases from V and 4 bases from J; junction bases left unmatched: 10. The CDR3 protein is CASSPTSERGTGELFF. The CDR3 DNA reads TGTGCCAGCAGCCCCACTAGCGAGAGGGGCACCGGGGAGCTGTTTTTT.

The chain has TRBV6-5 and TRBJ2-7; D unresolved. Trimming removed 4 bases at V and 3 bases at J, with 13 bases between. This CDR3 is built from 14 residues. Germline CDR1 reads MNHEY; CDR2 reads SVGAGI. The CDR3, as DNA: TGTGCCAGCAGTTCGGCCAGGTCCCTCTACGAGCAGTACTTC. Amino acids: CASSSARSLYEQYF.

The CDR3 sequence: CASSLAIAGYNEQFF. The CDR3 nucleotides are TGTGCCAGCAGCTTAGCGATAGCGGGTTACAATGAGCAGTTCTTC. The chain links TRBV11-2 to TRBJ2-1; the match to TRBD2 covers 7 bases. Trimming cost V 1 base and J 4 bases; bases outside gene matches: 4. The CDR3 sequence is 15 residues long. CDR1 and CDR2 (germline): SGHAT, FQNNGV.

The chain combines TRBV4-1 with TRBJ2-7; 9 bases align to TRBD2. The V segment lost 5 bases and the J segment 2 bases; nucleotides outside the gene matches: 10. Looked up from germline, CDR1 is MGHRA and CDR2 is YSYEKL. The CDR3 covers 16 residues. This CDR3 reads CASSSILAGLPYEQYF. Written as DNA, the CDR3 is TGCGCCAGCAGCTCAATACTAGCGGGCCTCCCCTACGAGCAGTACTTC.

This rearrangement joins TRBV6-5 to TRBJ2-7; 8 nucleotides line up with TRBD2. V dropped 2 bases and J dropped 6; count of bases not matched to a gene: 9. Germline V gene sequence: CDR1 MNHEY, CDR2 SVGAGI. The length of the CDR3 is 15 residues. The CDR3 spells CASSYGAGGWGEQYF. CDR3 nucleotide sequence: TGTGCCAGCAGTTACGGCGCGGGAGGATGGGGCGAGCAGTACTTC.

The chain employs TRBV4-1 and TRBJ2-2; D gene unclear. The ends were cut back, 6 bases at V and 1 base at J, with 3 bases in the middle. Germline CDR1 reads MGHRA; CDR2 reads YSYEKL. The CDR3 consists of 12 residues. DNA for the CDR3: TGCGCCAGCAGTCTGAACACCGGGGAGCTGTTTTTT. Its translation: CASSLNTGELFF.

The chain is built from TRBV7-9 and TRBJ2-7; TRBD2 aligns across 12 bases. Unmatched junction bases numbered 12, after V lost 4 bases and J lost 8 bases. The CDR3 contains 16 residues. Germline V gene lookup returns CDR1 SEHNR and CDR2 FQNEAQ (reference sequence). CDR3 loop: CASSSGVLAGGPKQYF. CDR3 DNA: TGTGCCAGCAGCTCTGGGGTCCTAGCGGGAGGGCCAAAGCAGTACTTC.

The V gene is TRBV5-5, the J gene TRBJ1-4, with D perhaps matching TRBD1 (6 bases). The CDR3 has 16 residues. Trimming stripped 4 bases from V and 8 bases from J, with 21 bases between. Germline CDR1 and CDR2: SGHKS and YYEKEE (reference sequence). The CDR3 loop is CASSLWGGTLPEKLFF. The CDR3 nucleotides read TGTGCCAGCAGCCTGTGGGGGGGCACTCTCCCAGAAAAACTGTTTTTT.

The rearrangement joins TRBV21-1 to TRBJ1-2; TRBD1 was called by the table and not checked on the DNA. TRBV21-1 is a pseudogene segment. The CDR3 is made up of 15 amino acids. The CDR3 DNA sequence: TGTGCCAGCAGCAAATGGAGACAGGTGAACTATGGCTACACCTTC. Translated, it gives CASSKWRQVNYGYTF.

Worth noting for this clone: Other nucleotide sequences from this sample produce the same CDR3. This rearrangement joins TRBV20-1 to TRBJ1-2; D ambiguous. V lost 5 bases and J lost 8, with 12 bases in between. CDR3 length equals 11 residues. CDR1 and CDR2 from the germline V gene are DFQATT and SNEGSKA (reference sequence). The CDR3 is CSAPHTGGYTF. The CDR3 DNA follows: TGCAGTGCTCCCCACACGGGAGGCTACACCTTC.

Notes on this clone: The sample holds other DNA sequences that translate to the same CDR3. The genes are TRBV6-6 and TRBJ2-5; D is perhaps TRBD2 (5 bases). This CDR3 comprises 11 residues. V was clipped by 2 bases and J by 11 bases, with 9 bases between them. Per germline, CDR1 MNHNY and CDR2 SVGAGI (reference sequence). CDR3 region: CASSYGRAQYF. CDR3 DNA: TGTGCCAGCAGTTACGGGAGAGCTCAGTACTTC.

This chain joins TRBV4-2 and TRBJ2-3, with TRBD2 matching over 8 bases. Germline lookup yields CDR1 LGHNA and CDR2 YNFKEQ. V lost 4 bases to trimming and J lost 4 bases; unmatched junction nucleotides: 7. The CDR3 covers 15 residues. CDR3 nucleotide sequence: TGTGCCAGCAGCCCCCATGACGGGAGGGCAGATACGCAGTATTTT. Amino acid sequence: CASSPHDGRADTQYF.

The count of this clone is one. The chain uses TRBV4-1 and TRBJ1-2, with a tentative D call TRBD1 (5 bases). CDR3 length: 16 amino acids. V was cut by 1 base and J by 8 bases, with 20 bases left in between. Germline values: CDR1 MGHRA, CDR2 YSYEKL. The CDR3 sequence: CASSQALAVRASGYTF. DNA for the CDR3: TGCGCCAGCAGCCAAGCGCTGGCAGTCAGGGCGTCAGGCTACACCTTC.

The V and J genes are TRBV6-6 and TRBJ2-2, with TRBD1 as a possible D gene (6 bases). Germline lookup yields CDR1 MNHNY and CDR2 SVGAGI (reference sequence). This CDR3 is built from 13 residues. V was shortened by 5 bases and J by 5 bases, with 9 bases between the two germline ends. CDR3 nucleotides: TGTGCCAGCAGTGCAGGGGTTACCGGGGAGCTGTTTTTT. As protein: CASSAGVTGELFF.

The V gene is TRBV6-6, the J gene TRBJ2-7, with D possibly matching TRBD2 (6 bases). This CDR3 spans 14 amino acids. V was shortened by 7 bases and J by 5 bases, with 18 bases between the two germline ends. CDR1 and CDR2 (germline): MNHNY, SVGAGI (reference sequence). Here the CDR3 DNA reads TGTGCCAGCACCGCGGGACGGGGATTACACGAGCAGTACTTC. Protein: CASTAGRGLHEQYF.

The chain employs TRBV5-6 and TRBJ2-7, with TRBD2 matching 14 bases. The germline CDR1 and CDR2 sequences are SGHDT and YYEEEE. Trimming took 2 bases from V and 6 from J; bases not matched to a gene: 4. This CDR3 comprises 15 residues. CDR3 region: CASSFGTSGSGEQYF. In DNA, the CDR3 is TGTGCCAGCAGCTTCGGGACTAGCGGGAGTGGCGAGCAGTACTTC.

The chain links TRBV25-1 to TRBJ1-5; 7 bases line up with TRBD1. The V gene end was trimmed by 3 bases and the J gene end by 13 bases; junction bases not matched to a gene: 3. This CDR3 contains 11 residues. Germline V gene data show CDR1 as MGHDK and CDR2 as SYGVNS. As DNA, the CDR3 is TGTGCCAGCAGTGAGGGGGGACAGCAGCATTTT. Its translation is CASSEGGQQHF.

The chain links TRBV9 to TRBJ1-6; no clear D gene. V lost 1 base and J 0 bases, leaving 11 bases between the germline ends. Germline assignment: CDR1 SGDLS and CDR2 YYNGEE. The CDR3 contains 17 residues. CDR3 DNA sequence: TGTGCCAGCAGCGTATCTGGGGAGAGCTCCTATAATTCACCCCTCCACTTT. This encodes CASSVSGESSYNSPLHF.

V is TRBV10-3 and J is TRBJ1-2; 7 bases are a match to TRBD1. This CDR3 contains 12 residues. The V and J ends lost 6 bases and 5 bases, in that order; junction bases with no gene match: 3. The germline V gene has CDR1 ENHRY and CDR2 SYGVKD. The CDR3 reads CAISLTGYGYTF. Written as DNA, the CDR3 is TGTGCCATCAGCTTGACAGGGTATGGCTACACCTTC.